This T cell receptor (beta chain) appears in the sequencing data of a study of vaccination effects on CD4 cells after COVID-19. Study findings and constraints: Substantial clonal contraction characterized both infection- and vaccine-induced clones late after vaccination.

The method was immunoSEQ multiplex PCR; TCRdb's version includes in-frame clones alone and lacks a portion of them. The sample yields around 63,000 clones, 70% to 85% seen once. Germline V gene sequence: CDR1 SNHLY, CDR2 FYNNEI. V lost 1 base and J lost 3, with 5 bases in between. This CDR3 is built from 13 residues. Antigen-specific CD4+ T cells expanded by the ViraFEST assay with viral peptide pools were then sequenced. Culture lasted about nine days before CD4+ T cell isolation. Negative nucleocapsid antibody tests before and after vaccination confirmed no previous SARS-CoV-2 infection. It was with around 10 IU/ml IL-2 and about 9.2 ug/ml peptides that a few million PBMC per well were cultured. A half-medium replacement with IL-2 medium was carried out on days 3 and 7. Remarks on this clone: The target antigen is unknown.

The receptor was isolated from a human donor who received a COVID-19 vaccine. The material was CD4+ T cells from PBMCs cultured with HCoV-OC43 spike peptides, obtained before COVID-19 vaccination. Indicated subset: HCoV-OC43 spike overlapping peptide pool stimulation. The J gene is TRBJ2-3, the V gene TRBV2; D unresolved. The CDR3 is CASSEEVTDTQYF. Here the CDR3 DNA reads TGTGCCAGCAGTGAAGAGGTGACAGATACGCAGTATTTT.